The rows below give T cell receptor beta chains drawn from one sample of a study of T-cell reconstitution after alpha-beta-depleted transplantation in children. TCRdb reprocessed the PCR reads via MiXCR and lists one record per CDR3 protein. The data hold about 610,000 distinct CDR3 sequences, with about 10% observed a single time. Sample: PBMCs from the stem cell graft donor, taken from the stem cell graft. The source is a human donor who donated a stem cell graft to a child with acute myeloid leukemia. CDR3s include the opening cysteine and the closing phenylalanine or tryptophan. The D gene is left open where the match is weak. Some rows have no size entry. The others give once, few or many, or a class for an expanded clone.

j_call | cdr3_length | clone_size | d_call | v_call | cdr3_nt | cdr3_aa
TRBJ2-2 | 13 | many | . | TRBV6-2/TRBV6-3 | TGTGCCAGCAGTGGAACAGGCACCGGGGAGCTGTTTTTT | CASSGTGTGELFF
TRBJ1-5 | 17 | many | TRBD1 | TRBV12-3/TRBV12-4 | TGTGCCAGCAGTTTTTATCGGGACAGGGCTAGCAATCAGCCCCAGCATTTT | CASSFYRDRASNQPQHF
TRBJ1-5 | 16 | . | . | TRBV20-1 | TGCAGTGCTAGAGATTTTGAGGAACAGCTCAATCAGCCCCAGCATTTT | CSARDFEEQLNQPQHF
TRBJ1-3 | 14 | many | . | TRBV6-5 | TGTGCCAGCAGCGCTTGGCAGGCTGGAAACACCATATATTTT | CASSAWQAGNTIYF
TRBJ2-5 | 15 | many | TRBD1 | TRBV11-1 | TGTGCCAGCAGCATTTGGGGACAGGGGTCGGAGACCCAGTACTTC | CASSIWGQGSETQYF
TRBJ2-3 | 12 | few | . | TRBV29-1 | TGCAGCGTGAGCAGCGGCACAGATACGCAGTATTTT | CSVSSGTDTQYF
TRBJ2-5 | 17 | . | TRBD2 | TRBV7-2 | TGTGCCAGCAGCTTTATAGGGACTAGCGGGACGGGGGAGACCCAGTACTTC | CASSFIGTSGTGETQYF
TRBJ2-7 | 13 | . | . | TRBV7-2 | TGTGCCAGCAGCTTAGGAGGACGGGACGAGACGTACTTC | CASSLGGRDETYF
TRBJ2-1 | 17 | . | TRBD2 | TRBV20-1 | TGCAGTGCTAGAGATCATGCTAGCGGTAGAACCTACAATGAGCAGTTCTTC | CSARDHASGRTYNEQFF
TRBJ2-3 | 12 | . | . | TRBV7-2 | TGTGCCAGCGGGAGGCCCACAGATACGCAGTATTTT | CASGRPTDTQYF
TRBJ2-3 | 13 | many | TRBD2 | TRBV29-1 | TGCAGCGGGAAGCGGGGTGGGGAAGATACGCAGTATTTT | CSGKRGGEDTQYF
TRBJ2-3 | 12 | many | . | TRBV28 | TGTGCCAGCAATGAGCTCACAGATACGCAGTATTTT | CASNELTDTQYF
TRBJ2-6 | 14 | few | . | TRBV19 | TGTGCCACCAAGGAACAAACTGGGGCCAACGTCCTGACTTTC | CATKEQTGANVLTF
TRBJ2-7 | 14 | few | . | TRBV4-3 | TGCGCCAGCAGCCGGGACCAACTAGTTCACGAGCAGTACTTC | CASSRDQLVHEQYF
TRBJ2-5 | 16 | few | . | TRBV14 | TGTGCCAGCAGCCAAGGAAGAATTAGCGCGGAAGAGACCCAGTACTTC | CASSQGRISAEETQYF
TRBJ2-7 | 16 | . | TRBD2 | TRBV7-6 | TGTGCCAGCAGCGCCCGGACTAGCGGGACTTCCTACGAGCAGTACTTC | CASSARTSGTSYEQYF
TRBJ2-7 | 16 | many | . | TRBV9 | TGTGCCAGCAGCGATAGCGGAGGCCTCAGCTCCTACGAGCAGTACTTC | CASSDSGGLSSYEQYF
TRBJ1-4 | 16 | few | TRBD1 | TRBV7-9 | TGTGCCAGCAGCGCCTACAGGGGCCCCGCGAATGAAAAACTGTTTTTT | CASSAYRGPANEKLFF
TRBJ2-1 | 13 | . | TRBD1 | TRBV30 | TGTGCCTGGACAGGGGGCCCCTACAATGAGCAGTTCTTC | CAWTGGPYNEQFF
TRBJ2-5 | 15 | few | . | TRBV6-1 | TGTGCCAGCAGCCTCCCGGGTAGCTTCGAAGAGACCCAGTACTTC | CASSLPGSFEETQYF
TRBJ2-1 | 17 | few | . | TRBV12-3/TRBV12-4 | TGTGCCAGCAGTTTAGGAGTCGGGGGGCGAAAGTACAATGAGCAGTTCTTC | CASSLGVGGRKYNEQFF
TRBJ2-1 | 16 | . | TRBD2 | TRBV6-4 | TGTGCCAGCAGTTCGAGTGGCGGGGGCTCCTACAATGAGCAGTTCTTC | CASSSSGGGSYNEQFF
TRBJ1-2 | 13 | many | TRBD1 | TRBV2 | TGTGCCAGCTCGGGACAGCGAGCTATGGACTACACCTTC | CASSGQRAMDYTF
TRBJ2-7 | 13 | many | TRBD2 | TRBV20-1 | TGCAGTGCTAGGGGGACTAGCGACGCATGGCAGTACTTC | CSARGTSDAWQYF
TRBJ2-2 | 16 | . | . | TRBV4-2 | TGTGCCAGCAGCCAACGGTTTCAGGCCCCATTCGGGGAGCTGTTTTTT | CASSQRFQAPFGELFF
TRBJ1-1 | 14 | many | . | TRBV7-9 | TGTGCCAGCAGCTTAACGATGAGCAACACTGAAGCTTTCTTT | CASSLTMSNTEAFF